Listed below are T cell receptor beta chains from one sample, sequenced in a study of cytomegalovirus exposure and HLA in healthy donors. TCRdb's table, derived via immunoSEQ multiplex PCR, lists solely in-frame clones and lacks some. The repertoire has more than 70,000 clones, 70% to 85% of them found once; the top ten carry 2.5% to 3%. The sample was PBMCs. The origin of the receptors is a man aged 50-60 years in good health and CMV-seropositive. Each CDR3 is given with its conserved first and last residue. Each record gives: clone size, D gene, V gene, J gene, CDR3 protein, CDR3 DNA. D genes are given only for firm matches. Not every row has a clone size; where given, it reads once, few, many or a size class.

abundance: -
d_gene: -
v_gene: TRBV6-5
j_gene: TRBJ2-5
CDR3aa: CASSYSGGTGQETQYF
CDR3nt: TGTGCCAGCAGTTACTCCGGGGGGACAGGTCAAGAGACCCAGTACTTC

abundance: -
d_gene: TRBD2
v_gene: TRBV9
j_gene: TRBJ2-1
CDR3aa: CASSATSGGYNEQFF
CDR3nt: TGTGCCAGCAGCGCCACTAGCGGGGGTTACAATGAGCAGTTCTTC

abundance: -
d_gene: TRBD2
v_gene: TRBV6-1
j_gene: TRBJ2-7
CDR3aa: CASPGRAGGPHEQYF
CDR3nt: TGTGCCAGCCCAGGGAGGGCGGGAGGTCCCCACGAGCAGTACTTC

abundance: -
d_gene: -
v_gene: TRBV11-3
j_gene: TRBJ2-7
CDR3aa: CASSLAEDEQYF
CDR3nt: TGTGCCAGCAGCTTAGCCGAGGACGAGCAGTACTTC

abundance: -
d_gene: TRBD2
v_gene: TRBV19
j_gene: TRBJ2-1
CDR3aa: CASTTSSGRGNEQFF
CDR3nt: TGTGCCAGTACCACGTCTAGCGGGAGGGGGAATGAGCAGTTCTTC

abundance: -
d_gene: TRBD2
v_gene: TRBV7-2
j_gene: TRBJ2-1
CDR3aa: CASSLERAGVGPNNKFF
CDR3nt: TGTGCCAGCAGCTTAGAAAGGGCGGGAGTAGGACCAAACAATAAGTTCTTC

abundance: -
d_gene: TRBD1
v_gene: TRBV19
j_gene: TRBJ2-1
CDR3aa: CASSPGTVSSYNEQFF
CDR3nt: TGTGCCAGTAGTCCGGGGACAGTTAGCTCCTACAATGAGCAGTTCTTC

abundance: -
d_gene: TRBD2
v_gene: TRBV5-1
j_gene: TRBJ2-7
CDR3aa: CASSFLAVREQYF
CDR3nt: TGCGCCAGCAGCTTTCTAGCGGTTCGGGAGCAGTACTTC

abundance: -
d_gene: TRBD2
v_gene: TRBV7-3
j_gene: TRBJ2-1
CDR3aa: CASSTGLAGDNEQFF
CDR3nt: TGTGCCAGCAGCACCGGACTAGCGGGAGACAATGAGCAGTTCTTC

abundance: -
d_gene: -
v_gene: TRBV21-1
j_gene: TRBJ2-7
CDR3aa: CASSSLWAKSRYEQYF
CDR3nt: TGTGCCAGCAGCTCCCTTTGGGCTAAAAGTCGGTACGAGCAGTACTTC

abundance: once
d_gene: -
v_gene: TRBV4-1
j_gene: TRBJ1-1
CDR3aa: CASSPLTVSVGYTEAFF
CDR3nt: TGCGCCAGCAGCCCCTTGACAGTCTCGGTTGGATACACTGAAGCTTTCTTT

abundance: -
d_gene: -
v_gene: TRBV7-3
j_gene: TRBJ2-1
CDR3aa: CASSLTSSISANEQFF
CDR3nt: TGTGCCAGCAGCTTAACGTCCTCAATCAGCGCCAATGAGCAGTTCTTC

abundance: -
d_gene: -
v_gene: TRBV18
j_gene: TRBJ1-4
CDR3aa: CASSPPQGEQYEKLFF
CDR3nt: TGTGCCAGCTCACCACCTCAGGGCGAGCAGTATGAAAAACTGTTTTTT

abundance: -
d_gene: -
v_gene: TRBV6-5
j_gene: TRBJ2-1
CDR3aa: CASSSSGIQYYNEQFF
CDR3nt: TGTGCCAGCAGTTCCAGCGGAATTCAATATTACAATGAGCAGTTCTTC

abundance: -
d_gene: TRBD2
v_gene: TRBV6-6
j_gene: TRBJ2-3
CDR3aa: CASSYSSGITDTQYF
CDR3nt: TGTGCCAGCAGTTACTCAAGCGGGATAACAGATACGCAGTATTTT

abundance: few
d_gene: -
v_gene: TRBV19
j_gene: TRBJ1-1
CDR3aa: CASSIDGGTEAFF
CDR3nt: TGTGCCAGTAGTATCGACGGCGGGACTGAAGCTTTCTTT

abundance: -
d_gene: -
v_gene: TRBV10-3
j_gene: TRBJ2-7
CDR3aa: CAIAPTILSYEQYF
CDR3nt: TGTGCCATCGCTCCCACTATTCTCTCCTACGAGCAGTACTTC

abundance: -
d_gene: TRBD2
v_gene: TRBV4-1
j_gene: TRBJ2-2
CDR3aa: CASSHPAGGPIFFGELFF
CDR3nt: TGCGCCAGCAGCCATCCGGCGGGAGGGCCCATTTTTTTCGGGGAGCTGTTTTTT

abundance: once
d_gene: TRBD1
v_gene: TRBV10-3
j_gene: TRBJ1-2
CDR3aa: CAIRGTGGNYGYTF
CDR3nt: TGTGCCATCCGAGGGACAGGGGGGAACTATGGCTACACCTTC

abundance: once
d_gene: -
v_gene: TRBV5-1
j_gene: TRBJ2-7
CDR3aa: CASSLGGSSPYEQYF
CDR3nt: TGCGCCAGCAGCTTGGGAGGGAGCAGCCCCTACGAGCAGTACTTC

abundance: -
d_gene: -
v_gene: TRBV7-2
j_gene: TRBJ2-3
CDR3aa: CASSFPRGVTGTQYF
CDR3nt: TGTGCCAGCAGCTTCCCTCGCGGGGTTACAGGTACGCAGTATTTT

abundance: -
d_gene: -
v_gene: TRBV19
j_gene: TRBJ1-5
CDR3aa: CASSIVTSQPQHF
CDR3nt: TGTGCCAGTAGTATCGTCACGAGTCAGCCCCAGCATTTT

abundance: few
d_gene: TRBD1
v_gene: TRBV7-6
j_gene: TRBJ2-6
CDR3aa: CASSRQGAAGANVLTF
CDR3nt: TGTGCCAGCAGCAGACAGGGGGCCGCTGGGGCCAACGTCCTGACTTTC

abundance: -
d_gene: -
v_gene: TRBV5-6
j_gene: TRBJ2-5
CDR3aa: CASSLEGVRETQYF
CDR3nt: TGTGCCAGCAGCTTGGAGGGGGTTCGAGAGACCCAGTACTTC

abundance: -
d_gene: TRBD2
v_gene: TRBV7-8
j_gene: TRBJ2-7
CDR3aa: CASRSGSGRDWEQYF
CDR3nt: TGTGCCAGCAGGTCAGGTAGCGGGAGGGATTGGGAGCAGTACTTC

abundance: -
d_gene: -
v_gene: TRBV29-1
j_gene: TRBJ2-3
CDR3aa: CSVAPPRDSINTDTQYF
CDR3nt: TGCAGCGTAGCCCCCCCCCGCGACTCGATAAACACAGATACGCAGTATTTT